This T cell receptor (beta chain) emerged from a study of shared clonotypes between healthy human individuals. Splitting of CD4+ cells produced CD45RA+ naive and CD45RA-negative memory subsets. The CDR3 has 16 residues. The V segment lost 3 bases and the J segment 1 base; nucleotides outside the gene matches: 2. Germline loops: CDR1 SGHRS, CDR2 YFSETQ. Some clones are missing from TCRdb's copy, which holds only in-frame ones; the method was immunoSEQ multiplex PCR. The sample includes millions of clones, around 95% of them seen just once. The receptor comes from a man in his late teens or twenties in good health. The specimen was naive CD4+ T cells sorted from blood. Subset: CD45RA+ positively selected. V and J are TRBV5-1 and TRBJ2-2, with 11 nucleotides matching TRBD2. DNA for the CDR3: TGCGCCAGCAGCTCAACTAGCGGGGGGAACACCGGGGAGCTGTTTTTT. Translated: CASSSTSGGNTGELFF. The entire variable domain, with the rest obtained from reference TRBV5-1 and TRBJ2-2, is as follows: KAGVTQTPRYLIKTRGQQVTLSCSPISGHRSVSWYQQTPGQGLQFLFEYFSETQRNKGNFPGRFSGRQFSNSRSEMNVSTLELGDSALYLCASSSTSGGNTGELFFGEGSRLTVL.